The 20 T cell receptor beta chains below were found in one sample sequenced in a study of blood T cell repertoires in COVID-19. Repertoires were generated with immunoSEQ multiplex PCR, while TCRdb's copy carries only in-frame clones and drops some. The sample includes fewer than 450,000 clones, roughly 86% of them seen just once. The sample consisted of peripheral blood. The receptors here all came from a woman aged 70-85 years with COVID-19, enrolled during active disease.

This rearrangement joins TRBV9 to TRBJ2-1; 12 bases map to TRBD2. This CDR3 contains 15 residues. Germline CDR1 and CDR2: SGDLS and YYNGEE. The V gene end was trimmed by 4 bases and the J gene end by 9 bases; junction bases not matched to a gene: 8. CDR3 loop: CASSSLAGGPVEQFF. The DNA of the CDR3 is TGTGCCAGCAGCTCCCTAGCGGGGGGGCCGGTTGAGCAGTTCTTC. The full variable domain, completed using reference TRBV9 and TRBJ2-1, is DSGVTQTPKHLITATGQRVTLRCSPRSGDLSVYWYQQSLDQGLQFLIQYYNGEERAKGNILERFSAQQFPDLHSELNLSSLELGDSALYFCASSSLAGGPVEQFFGPGTRLTVL.

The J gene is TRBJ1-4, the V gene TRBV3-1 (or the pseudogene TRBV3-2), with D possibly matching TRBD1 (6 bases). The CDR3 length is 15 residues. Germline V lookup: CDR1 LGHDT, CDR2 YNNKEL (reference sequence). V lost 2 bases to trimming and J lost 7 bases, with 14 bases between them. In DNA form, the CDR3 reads TGTGCCAGCAGCCAACGGGGAGGGGGAGGTGAAAAACTGTTTTTT. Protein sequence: CASSQRGGGGEKLFF.

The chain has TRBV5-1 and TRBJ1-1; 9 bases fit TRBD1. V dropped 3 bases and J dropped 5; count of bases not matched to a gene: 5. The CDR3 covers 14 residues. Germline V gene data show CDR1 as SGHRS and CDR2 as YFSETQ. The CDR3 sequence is CASSSQGAETEAFF. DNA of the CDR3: TGCGCCAGCAGCTCACAGGGGGCAGAGACTGAAGCTTTCTTT.

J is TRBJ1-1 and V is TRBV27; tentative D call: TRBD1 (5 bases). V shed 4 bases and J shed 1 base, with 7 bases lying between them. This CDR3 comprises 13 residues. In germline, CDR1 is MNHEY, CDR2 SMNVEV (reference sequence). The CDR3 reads CASSWGRNTEAFF. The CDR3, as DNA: TGTGCCAGCAGTTGGGGCAGGAACACTGAAGCTTTCTTT.

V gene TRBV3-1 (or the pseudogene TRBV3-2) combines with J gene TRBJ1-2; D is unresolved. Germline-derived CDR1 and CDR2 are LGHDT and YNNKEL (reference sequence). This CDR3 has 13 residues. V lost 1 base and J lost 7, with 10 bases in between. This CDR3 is CASSQAYGGGYTF. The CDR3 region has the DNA TGTGCCAGCAGCCAAGCTTACGGAGGTGGCTACACCTTC.

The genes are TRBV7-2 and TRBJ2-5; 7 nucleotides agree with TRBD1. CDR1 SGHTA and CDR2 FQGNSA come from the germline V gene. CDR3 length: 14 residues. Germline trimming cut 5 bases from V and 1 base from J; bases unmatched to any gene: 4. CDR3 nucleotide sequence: TGTGCCAGCAGCGAACAGGGGTCCCAAGAGACCCAGTACTTC. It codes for CASSEQGSQETQYF.

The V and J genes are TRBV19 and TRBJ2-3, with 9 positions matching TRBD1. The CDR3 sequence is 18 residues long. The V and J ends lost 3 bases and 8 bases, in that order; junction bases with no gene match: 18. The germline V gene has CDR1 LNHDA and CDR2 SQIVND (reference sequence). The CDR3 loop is CASSIEGTGWLWGPTQYF. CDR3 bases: TGTGCCAGTAGTATTGAAGGGACAGGGTGGTTGTGGGGCCCTACGCAGTATTTT.

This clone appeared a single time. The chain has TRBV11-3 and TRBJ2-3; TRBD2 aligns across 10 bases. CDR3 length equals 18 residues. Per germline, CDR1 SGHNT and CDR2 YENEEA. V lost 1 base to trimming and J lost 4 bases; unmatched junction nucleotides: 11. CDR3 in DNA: TGTGCCAGCAGCTTAGGTTATAGGGGGACTAGCGACTCAGATACGCAGTATTTT. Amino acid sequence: CASSLGYRGTSDSDTQYF.

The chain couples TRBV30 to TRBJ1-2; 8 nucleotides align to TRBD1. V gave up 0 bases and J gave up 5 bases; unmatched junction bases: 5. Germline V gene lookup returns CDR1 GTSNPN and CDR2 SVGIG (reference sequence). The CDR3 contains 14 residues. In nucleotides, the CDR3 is TGTGCCTGGAGTGTACAAGGGACAGGTTATGGCTACACCTTC. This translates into CAWSVQGTGYGYTF.

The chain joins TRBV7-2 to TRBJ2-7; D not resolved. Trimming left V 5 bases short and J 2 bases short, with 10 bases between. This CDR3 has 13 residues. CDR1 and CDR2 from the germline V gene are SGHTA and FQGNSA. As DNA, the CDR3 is TGTGCCAGCAGCCCCATTCCGGCCTACGAGCAGTACTTC. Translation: CASSPIPAYEQYF.

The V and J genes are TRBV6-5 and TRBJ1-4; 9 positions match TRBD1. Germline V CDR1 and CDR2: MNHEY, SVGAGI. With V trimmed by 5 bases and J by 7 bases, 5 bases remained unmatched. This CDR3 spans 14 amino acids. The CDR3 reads CASSPGQGGEKLFF. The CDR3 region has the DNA TGTGCCAGCAGTCCGGGACAGGGAGGTGAAAAACTGTTTTTT.

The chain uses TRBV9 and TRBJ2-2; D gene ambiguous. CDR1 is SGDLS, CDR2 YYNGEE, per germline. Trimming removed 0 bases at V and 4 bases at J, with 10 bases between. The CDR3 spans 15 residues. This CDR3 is CASSVGYSSTGELFF. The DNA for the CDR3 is TGTGCCAGCAGCGTAGGATATAGTAGCACCGGGGAGCTGTTTTTT.

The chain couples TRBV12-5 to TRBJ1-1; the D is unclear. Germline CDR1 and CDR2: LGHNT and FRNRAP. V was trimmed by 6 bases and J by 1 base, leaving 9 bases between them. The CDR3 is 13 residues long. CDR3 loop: CASGPRGNTEAFF. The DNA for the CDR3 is TGTGCTAGTGGCCCCCGGGGGAACACTGAAGCTTTCTTT.

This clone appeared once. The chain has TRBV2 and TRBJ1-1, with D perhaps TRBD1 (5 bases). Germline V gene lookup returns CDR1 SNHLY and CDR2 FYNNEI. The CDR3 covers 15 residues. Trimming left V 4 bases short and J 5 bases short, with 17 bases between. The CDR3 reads CASSGMDTLGTEAFF. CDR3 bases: TGTGCCAGCAGTGGGATGGACACCCTGGGGACTGAAGCTTTCTTT.

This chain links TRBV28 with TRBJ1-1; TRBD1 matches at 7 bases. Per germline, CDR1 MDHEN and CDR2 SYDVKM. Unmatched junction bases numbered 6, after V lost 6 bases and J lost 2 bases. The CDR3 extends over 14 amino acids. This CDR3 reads CASSRRTGNTEAFF. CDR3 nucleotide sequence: TGTGCCAGCAGCCGACGGACAGGAAACACTGAAGCTTTCTTT.

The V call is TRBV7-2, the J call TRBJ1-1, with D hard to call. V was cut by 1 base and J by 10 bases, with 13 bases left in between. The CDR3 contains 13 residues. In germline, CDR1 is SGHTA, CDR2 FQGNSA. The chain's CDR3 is CASSLDPATGAFF. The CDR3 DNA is TGTGCCAGCAGCTTAGACCCGGCGACGGGAGCTTTCTTT.

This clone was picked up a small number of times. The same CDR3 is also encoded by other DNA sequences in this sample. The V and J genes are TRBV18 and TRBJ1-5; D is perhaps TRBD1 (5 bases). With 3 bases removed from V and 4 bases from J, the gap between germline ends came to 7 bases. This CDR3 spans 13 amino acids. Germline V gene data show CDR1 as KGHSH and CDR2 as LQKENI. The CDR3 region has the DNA TGTGCCAGCTCACCTGACAGTAATCAGCCCCAGCATTTT. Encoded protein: CASSPDSNQPQHF.

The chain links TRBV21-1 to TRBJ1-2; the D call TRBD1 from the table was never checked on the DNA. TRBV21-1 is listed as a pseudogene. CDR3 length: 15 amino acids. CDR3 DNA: TGTGCCAGCAGCGGAGTCGGACAGTGTGACTATGGCTACACCTTC. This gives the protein CASSGVGQCDYGYTF.

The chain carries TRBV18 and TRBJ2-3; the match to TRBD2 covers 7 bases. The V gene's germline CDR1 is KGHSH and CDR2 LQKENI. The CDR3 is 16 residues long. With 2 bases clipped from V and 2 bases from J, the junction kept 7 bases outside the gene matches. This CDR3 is CASSPVLADYTDTQYF. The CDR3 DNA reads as TGTGCCAGCTCACCAGTCCTAGCGGATTACACAGATACGCAGTATTTT.

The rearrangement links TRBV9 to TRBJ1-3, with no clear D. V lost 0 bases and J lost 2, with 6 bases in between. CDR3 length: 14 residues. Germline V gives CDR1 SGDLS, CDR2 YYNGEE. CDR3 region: CASSVDYTGNTIYF. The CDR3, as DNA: TGTGCCAGCAGCGTAGATTATACTGGAAACACCATATATTTT.